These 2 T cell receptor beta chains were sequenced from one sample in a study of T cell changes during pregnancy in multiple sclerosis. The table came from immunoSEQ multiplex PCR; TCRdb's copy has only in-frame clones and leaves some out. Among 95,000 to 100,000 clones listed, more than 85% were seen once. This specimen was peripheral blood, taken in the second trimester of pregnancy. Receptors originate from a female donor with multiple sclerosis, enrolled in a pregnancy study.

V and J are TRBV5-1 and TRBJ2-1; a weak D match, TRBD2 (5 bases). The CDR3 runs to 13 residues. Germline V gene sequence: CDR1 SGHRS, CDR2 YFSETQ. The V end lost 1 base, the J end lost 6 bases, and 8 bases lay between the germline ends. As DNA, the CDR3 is TGCGCCAGCAGCTTGATAGAGGGCAATGAGCAGTTCTTC. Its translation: CASSLIEGNEQFF.

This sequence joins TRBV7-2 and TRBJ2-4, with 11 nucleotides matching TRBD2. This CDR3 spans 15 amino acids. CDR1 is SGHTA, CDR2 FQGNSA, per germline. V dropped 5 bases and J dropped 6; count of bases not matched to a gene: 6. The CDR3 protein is CASSISGRAVNIQYF. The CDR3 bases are TGTGCCAGCAGCATTAGCGGGAGGGCTGTAAACATTCAGTACTTC.